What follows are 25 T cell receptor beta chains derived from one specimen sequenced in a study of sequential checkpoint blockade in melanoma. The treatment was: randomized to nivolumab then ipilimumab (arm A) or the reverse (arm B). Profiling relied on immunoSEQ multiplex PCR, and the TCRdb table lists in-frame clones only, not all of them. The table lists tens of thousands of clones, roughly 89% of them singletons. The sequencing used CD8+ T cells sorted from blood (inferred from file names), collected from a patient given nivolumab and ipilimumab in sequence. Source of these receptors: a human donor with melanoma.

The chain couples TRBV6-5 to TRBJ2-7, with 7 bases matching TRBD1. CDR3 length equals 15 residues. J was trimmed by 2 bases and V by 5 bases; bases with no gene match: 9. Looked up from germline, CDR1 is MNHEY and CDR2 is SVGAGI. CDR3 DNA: TGTGCCAGCAGTGGACCGGGACAGCGAGCCTACGAGCAGTACTTC. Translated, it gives CASSGPGQRAYEQYF.

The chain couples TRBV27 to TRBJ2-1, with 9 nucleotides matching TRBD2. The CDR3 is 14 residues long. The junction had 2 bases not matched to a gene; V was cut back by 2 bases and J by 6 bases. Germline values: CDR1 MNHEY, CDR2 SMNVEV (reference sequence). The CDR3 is CASSLAGGPNEQFF. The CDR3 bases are TGTGCCAGCAGTTTAGCGGGAGGGCCCAATGAGCAGTTCTTC.

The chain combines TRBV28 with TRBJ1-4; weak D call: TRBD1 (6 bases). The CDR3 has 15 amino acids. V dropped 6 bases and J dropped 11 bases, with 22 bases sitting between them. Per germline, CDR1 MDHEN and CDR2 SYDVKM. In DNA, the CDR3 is TGTGCCAGCAGGATACAGGGTGGACCCCCATGGAAACTGTTTTTT. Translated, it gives CASRIQGGPPWKLFF.

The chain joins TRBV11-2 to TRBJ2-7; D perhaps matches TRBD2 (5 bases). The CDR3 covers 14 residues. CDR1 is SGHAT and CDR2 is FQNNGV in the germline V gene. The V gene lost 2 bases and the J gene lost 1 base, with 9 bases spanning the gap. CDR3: CASSLPGVSYEQYF. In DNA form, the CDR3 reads TGTGCCAGCAGCTTACCCGGGGTATCCTACGAGCAGTACTTC.

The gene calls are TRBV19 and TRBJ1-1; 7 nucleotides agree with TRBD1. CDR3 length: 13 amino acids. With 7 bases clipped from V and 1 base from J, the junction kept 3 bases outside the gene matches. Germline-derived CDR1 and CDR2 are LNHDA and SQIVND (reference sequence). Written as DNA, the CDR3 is TGTGCCAGTACCTGGGACAGGAACACTGAAGCTTTCTTT. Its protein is CASTWDRNTEAFF.

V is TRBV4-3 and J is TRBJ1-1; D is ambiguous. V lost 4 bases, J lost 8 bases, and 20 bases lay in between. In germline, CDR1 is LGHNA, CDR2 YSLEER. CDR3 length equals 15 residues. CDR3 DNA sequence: TGCGCCAGCAGCCCCGTCGGGTCCAGTTTCATGGAAGCTTTCTTT. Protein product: CASSPVGSSFMEAFF.

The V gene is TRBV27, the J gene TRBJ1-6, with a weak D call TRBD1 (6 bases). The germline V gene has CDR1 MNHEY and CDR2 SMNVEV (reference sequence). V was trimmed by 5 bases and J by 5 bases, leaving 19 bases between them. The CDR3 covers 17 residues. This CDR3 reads CASSPIIRQVNNSPLHF. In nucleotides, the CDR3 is TGTGCCAGCAGTCCCATAATAAGACAGGTTAATAATTCACCCCTCCACTTT.

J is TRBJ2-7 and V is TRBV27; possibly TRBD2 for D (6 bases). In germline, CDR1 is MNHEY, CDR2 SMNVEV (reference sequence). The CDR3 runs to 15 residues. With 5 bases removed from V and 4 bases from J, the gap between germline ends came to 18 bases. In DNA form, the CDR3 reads TGTGCCAGCAGTCCCTGGACTACCGGCGGGTACGAGCAGTACTTC. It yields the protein CASSPWTTGGYEQYF.

In DNA form, the CDR3 reads TGTGCCATCAGTGAGATAATAGCGGGAGGGCACCCCTCCTACGAGCAGTACTTC. Translation gives CAISEIIAGGHPSYEQYF. The V and J genes are TRBV10-3 and TRBJ2-7, with 11 bases identical to TRBD2. The V gene end was trimmed by 2 bases and the J gene end by 0 bases; junction bases not matched to a gene: 9. There are 18 residues in the CDR3. Per germline, CDR1 ENHRY and CDR2 SYGVKD.

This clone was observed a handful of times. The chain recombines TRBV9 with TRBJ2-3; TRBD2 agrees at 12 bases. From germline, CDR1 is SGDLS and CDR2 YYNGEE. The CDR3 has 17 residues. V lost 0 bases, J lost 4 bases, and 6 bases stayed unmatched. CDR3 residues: CASSVAELAGGSDTQYF. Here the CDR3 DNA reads TGTGCCAGCAGCGTAGCTGAACTAGCGGGGGGTTCAGATACGCAGTATTTT. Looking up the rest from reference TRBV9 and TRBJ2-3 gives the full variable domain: DSGVTQTPKHLITATGQRVTLRCSPRSGDLSVYWYQQSLDQGLQFLIQYYNGEERAKGNILERFSAQQFPDLHSELNLSSLELGDSALYFCASSVAELAGGSDTQYFGPGTRLTVL.

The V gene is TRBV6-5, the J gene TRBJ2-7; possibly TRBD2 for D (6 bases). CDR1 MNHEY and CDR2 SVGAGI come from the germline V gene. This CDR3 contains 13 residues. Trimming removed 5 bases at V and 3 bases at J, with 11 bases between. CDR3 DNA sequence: TGTGCCAGCAGTCCCGGGACTGGCTACGAGCAGTACTTC. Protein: CASSPGTGYEQYF.

The CDR3 loop is CASSLDRGDYGYTF. In DNA, the CDR3 is TGTGCCAGCAGCTTAGACAGGGGGGACTATGGCTACACCTTC. V usage is TRBV7-9 and J usage is TRBJ1-2, with TRBD1 matching over 8 bases. This CDR3 region has 14 residues. Germline assignment: CDR1 SEHNR and CDR2 FQNEAQ (reference sequence). The trim removed 1 base at V and 3 bases at J, leaving 1 base unmatched.

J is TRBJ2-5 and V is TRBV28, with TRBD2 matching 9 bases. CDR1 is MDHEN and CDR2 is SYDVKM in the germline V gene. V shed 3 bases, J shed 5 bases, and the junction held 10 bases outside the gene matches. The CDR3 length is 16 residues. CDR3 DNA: TGTGCCAGCAGTTTTGCCGACGCGGGAGGGCGGGAGACCCAGTACTTC. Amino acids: CASSFADAGGRETQYF.

The CDR3 is CASSSSGGETDTQYF. The CDR3 DNA reads as TGTGCCAGCAGTTCTAGCGGGGGGGAAACAGATACGCAGTATTTT. The gene calls are TRBV6-4 and TRBJ2-3; 12 bases match TRBD2. Trimming at V came to 5 bases and at J to 3 bases, leaving 3 bases not matched to a gene. The germline gives CDR1 MRHNA, CDR2 SNTAGT. The CDR3 runs 15 residues.

The DNA of the CDR3 is TGCGCCAGCAGCCAGACAGGGGACTATGGCTACACCTTC. Protein sequence: CASSQTGDYGYTF. The rearrangement links TRBV4-1 to TRBJ1-2, with TRBD1 matching over 8 bases. Germline trimming cut 3 bases from V and 3 bases from J; bases unmatched to any gene: 0. The germline V gene has CDR1 MGHRA and CDR2 YSYEKL. The CDR3 sequence is 13 residues long.

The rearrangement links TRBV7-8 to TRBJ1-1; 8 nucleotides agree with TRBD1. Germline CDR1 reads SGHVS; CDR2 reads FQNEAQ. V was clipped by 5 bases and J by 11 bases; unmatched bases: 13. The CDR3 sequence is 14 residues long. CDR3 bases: TGTGCCAGCAGCGTAAACCTGGGACAGGTGAACGCTTTCTTT. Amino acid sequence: CASSVNLGQVNAFF.

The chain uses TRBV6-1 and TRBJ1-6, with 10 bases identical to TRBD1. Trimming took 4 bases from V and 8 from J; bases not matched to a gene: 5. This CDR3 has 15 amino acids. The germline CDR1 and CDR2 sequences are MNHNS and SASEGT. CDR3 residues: CASSARDRGHSPLHF. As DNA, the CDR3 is TGTGCCAGCAGTGCCCGGGACAGGGGCCATTCACCCCTCCACTTT.

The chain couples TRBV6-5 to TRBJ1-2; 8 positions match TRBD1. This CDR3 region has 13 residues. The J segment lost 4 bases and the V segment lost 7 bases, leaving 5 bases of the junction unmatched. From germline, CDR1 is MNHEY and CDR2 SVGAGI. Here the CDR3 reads CASTDRGSYGYTF. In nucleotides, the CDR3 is TGTGCCAGCACAGACAGGGGAAGCTATGGCTACACCTTC.

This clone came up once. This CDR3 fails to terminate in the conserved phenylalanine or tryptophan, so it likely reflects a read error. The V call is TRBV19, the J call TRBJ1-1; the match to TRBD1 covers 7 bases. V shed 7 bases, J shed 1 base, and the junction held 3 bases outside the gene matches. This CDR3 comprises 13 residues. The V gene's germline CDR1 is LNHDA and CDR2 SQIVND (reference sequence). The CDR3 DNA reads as TGTGCCAGTACCTGGGACAGGAACACTGAAGCTTTCCTT. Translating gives CASTWDRNTEAFL.

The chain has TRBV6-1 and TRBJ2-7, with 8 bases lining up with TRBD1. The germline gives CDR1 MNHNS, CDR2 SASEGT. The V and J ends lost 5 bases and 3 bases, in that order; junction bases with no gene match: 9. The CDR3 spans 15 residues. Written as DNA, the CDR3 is TGTGCCAGCAGTACCCGGGACAGGAGCGACTACGAGCAGTACGTC. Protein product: CASSTRDRSDYEQYV.

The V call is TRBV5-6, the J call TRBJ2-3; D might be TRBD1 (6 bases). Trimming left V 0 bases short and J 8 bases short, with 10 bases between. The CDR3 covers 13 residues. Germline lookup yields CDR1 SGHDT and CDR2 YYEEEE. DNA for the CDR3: TGTGCCAGCAGCTTGGGGACAGCAGGTACGCAGTATTTT. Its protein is CASSLGTAGTQYF.

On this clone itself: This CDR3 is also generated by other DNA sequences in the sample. The CDR3 region is CASSGDRYNNYGYTF. In DNA, the CDR3 is TGTGCCAGCAGCGGGGACAGATATAATAACTATGGCTACACCTTC. The chain couples TRBV2 to TRBJ1-2; 7 nucleotides agree with TRBD1. This CDR3 is 15 amino acids long. The germline V gene encodes CDR1 SNHLY and CDR2 FYNNEI. Unmatched junction bases numbered 8, after V lost 6 bases and J lost 1 base.

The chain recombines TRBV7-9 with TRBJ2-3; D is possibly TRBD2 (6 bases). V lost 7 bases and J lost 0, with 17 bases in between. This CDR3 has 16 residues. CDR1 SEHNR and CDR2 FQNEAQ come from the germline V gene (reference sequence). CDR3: CASILQVAESTDTQYF. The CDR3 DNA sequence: TGTGCCAGCATCCTGCAGGTAGCGGAGAGCACAGATACGCAGTATTTT. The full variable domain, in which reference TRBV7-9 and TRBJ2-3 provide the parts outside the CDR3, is DTGVSQNPRHKITKRGQNVTFRCDPISEHNRLYWYRQTLGQGPEFLTYFQNEAQLEKSRLLSDRFSAERPKGSFSTLEIQRTEQGDSAMYLCASILQVAESTDTQYFGPGTRLTVL.

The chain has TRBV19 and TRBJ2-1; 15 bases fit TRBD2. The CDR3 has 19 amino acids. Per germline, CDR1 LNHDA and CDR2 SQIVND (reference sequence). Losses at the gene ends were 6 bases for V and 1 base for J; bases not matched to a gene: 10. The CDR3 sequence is CASSGTSGGPDLSYNEQFF. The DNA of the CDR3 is TGTGCCAGTAGCGGGACTAGCGGGGGGCCTGACCTATCCTACAATGAGCAGTTCTTC. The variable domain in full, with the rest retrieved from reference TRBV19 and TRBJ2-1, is DGGITQSPKYLFRKEGQNVTLSCEQNLNHDAMYWYRQDPGQGLRLIYYSQIVNDFQKGDIAEGYSVSREKKESFPLTVTSAQKNPTAFYLCASSGTSGGPDLSYNEQFFGPGTRLTVL.

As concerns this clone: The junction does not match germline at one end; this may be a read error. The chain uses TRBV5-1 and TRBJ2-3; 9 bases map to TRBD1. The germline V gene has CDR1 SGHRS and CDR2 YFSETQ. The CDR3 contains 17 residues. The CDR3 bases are TGCGCCAGCAGGTTGGGCGAAAACAGGGGGCAGACAGATACGCAGTATTTT. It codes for CASRLGENRGQTDTQYF.